This T cell receptor beta chain was identified in a study of identical twins (dated by TCRdb to the mid-2010s). About the study as a whole: To test whether fetal clonotypes persist, this study deep-sequenced TCR alpha and beta repertoires from monozygotic twins, from unrelated adults of various ages, and from cord blood. To rule out contamination, replicate twin experiments were performed at different times with different library preparation protocols. Results the study describes overall, beyond this receptor: Abundant cord blood beta clonotypes carried fewer insertions; young adult naive repertoires showed a weaker similar trend, while memory repertoires showed none. Because the same donors could not be followed over many years, conclusions were based on cross-sectional statistical analysis. Invariant T cells such as MAIT and iNKT could partly confound zero-insertion analyses, though diverse VJ usage argued against this for most clonotypes. Compared with coincidental sharing between unrelated individuals, out-of-frame TCR alpha sequences shared between twins showed an excess of sequences with low generation probability. A weaker excess of twin sharing was found in beta out-of-frame sequences because the signal-to-noise ratio was lowered by fewer shared sequences. In monozygotic twins, out-of-frame TCR alpha sharing was systematically underestimated by recombination models, although the models agreed with sharing between unrelated individuals.

Every donor in the study was a healthy Caucasian. The twin cohort consisted of three pairs of female monozygotic twins, all aged 18 to 29 years. Positive isolation kits from Invitrogen were used to isolate CD4+ and CD8+ T cell populations. As regards this clonotype: The specificity of this receptor is unknown. Base-call qualities are not available, and no considerably larger clone is one nucleotide away.

Preparation of the library involved 5' RACE. For sequencing, an Illumina HiSeq 2000 was employed. Template switching added a universal primer binding site, and the final cDNA carried a unique molecular identifier that allowed TCR cDNA molecules to be counted accurately. First-strand cDNA for TCR alpha and beta chains was synthesized from specific primers in the conserved constant-segment region. To control for contamination, every cDNA library was double barcoded, receiving both a SMART-Mk sample barcode and Illumina barcodes. TruSeq adapter sequences along with Illumina sample barcodes were introduced in two successive PCR steps. The Illumina HiSeq platform was used with custom primers to sequence TCR alpha and beta cDNA libraries. Per the authors' processing: MiGEC was used to process raw reads and extract unique molecular identifiers, and MiXCR was used to find CDR3 positions. Recombination models were inferred per individual with the repgenHMM and IGoR tools using an EM algorithm. Shared clonotype analysis was performed with the tcR package in R, normalizing sharing by the product of cloneset sizes. To study raw recombination without the effects of thymic and clonal selection, out-of-frame nonproductive sequences were analyzed. The public reads were quality trimmed at Q25 with fastp and then assembled into clones with MiXCR by TCRdb, keeping productive beta chains. Rows matching on CDR3 protein sequence are summarized as one entry with the most common DNA and genes. These V and J calls derive from TCRdb rather than the authors' analysis. The sample profile shows about 340,000 distinct CDR3 sequences; approximately 13% of them were found once. 7.2% of the sample is taken by the ten largest.

There are 16 amino acids in the CDR3, from cysteine to phenylalanine inclusive. The DNA shown is the 48-base CDR3, in frame from base 1. V is clipped by 0 bases and J by 3 bases, and the sequence between their germline boundaries is 15 bases long. The germline V gene supplies CDR1 LGHNA and CDR2 YNFKEQ. The sample was also linked to a second study, of yellow fever vaccine responses in identical twins. As that second paper reports: The T cell response to vaccination in identical twins was reported by the authors to appear partly convergent and partly personalized. In identical twins, the study followed T cell clones that responded to the vaccine with precision.

This receptor was obtained from a woman under 30 in good health. The chain employs TRBV4-2 and TRBJ2-7, with TRBD2 tentatively as D gene (7 bases match). The material sequenced was CD8+ T cells sorted from blood. The CDR3 amino acid sequence is: CASSQDGEGGFYEQYF. The base sequence is TGTGCCAGCAGCCAAGATGGGGAGGGGGGCTTCTACGAGCAGTACTTC.